Sequencing of this T cell receptor beta chain was carried out in a study of human T cells and chemical hapten exposure. For the study at large: Donors were sensitized with 2% DPC on the upper inner arm.

Germline V gives CDR1 DFQATT, CDR2 SNEGSKA (reference sequence). V was clipped by 0 bases and J by 7 bases, with 9 bases between them. CDR3 length: 13 residues. Documented time point: patch test 1, 2 weeks after DPC sensitization. The sample's treatment: therapeutic diphenylcyclopropenone sensitization with weekly scalp DPC. Every patch test was put on after a blood sample was taken. In the library, unique molecular identifiers were attached to individual cDNA molecules. TCRdb re-called the RACE reads with MiXCR, one entry per CDR3 protein. The sample yields over 95,000 distinct CDR3 sequences, around an eighth seen once.

The clonotype comes from a woman in her thirties or forties with alopecia areata. Some clones in this sample may be carry-over from other donors' samples. V gene TRBV20-1 combines with J gene TRBJ1-4, with D hard to call. Sequences were derived from whole blood, sampled in connection with sensitization to the hapten diphenylcyclopropenone (DPC). The CDR3 nucleotides are TGCAGTGCTAGAGATGTGACGGGTGAAAAACTGTTTTTT. It codes for CSARDVTGEKLFF.